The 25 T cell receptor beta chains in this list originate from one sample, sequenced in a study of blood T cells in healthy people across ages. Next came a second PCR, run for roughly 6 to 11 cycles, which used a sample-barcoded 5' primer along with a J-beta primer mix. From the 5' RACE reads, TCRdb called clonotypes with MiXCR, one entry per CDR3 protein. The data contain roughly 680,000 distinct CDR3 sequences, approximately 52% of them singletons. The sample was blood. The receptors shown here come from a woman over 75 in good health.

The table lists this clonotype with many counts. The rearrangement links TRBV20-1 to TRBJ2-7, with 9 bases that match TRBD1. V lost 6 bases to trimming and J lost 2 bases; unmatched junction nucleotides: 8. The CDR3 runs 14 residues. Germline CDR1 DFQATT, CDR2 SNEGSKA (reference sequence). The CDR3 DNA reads TGCAGTGCAACCAGACAGGGGGTCACCTACGAGCAGTACTTC. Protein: CSATRQGVTYEQYF.

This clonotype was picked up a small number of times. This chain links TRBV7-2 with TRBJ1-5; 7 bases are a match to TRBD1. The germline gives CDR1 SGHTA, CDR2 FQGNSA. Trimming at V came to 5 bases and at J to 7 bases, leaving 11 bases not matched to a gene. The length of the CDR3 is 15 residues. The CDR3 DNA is TGTGCCAGCAGCGTCCGGACAGGCGTAGGACAGCCCCAGCATTTT. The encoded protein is CASSVRTGVGQPQHF. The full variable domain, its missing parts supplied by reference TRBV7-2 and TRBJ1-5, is GAGVSQSPSNKVTEKGKDVELRCDPISGHTALYWYRQSLGQGLEFLIYFQGNSAPDKSGLPSDRFSAERTGGSVSTLTIQRTQQEDSAVYLCASSVRTGVGQPQHFGDGTRLSIL.

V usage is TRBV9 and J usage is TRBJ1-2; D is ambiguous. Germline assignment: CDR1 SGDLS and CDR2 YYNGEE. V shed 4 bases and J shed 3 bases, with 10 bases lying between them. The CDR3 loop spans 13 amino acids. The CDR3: CASSTTDHYGYTF. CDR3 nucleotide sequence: TGTGCCAGCAGCACGACGGATCACTATGGCTACACCTTC.

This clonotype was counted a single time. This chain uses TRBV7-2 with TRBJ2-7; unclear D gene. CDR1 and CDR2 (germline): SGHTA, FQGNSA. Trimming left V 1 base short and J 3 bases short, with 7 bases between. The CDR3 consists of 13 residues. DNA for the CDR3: TGTGCCAGCAGCTTAGTCCCAATCTACGAGCAGTACTTC. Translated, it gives CASSLVPIYEQYF.

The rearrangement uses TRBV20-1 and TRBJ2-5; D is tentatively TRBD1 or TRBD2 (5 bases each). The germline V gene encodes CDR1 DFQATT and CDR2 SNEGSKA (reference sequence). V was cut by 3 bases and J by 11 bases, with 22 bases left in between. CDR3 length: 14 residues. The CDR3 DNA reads TGCAGTGCTAGGGGGACCCACCTTGCCAATGAGCAGTACTTC. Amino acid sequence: CSARGTHLANEQYF.

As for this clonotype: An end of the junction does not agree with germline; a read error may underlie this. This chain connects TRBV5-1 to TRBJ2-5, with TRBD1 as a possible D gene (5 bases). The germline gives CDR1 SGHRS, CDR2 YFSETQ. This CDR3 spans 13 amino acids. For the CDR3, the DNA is TGCGCCGGCAGCGACAGCTATCAAGAGACCCAGTACTTC. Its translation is CAGSDSYQETQYF.

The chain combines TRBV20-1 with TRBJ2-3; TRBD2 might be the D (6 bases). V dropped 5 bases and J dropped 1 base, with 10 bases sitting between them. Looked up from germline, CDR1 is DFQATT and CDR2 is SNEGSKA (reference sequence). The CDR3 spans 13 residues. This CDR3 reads CSAPLAGTDTQYF. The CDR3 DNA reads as TGCAGTGCTCCCTTAGCGGGCACAGATACGCAGTATTTT.

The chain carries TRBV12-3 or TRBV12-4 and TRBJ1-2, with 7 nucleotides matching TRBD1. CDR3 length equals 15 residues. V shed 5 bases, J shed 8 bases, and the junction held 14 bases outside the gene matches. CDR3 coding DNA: TGTGCCAGCAGTGAAACTGACAGGGAATCGGCAGGCTACACCTTC. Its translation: CASSETDRESAGYTF.

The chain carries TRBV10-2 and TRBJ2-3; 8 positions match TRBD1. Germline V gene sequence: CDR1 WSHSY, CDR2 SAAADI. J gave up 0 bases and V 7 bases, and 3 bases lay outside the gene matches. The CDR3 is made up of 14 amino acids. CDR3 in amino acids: CASTRTGSTDTQYF. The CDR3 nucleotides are TGCGCCAGCACCAGGACAGGGAGCACAGATACGCAGTATTTT.

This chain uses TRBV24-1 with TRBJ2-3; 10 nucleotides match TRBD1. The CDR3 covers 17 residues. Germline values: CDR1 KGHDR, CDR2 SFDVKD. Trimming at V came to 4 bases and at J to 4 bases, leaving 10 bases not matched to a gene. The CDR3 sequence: CATSDRRTGGFSDTQYF. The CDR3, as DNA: TGTGCCACCAGTGACAGGAGGACAGGGGGATTTTCAGATACGCAGTATTTT.

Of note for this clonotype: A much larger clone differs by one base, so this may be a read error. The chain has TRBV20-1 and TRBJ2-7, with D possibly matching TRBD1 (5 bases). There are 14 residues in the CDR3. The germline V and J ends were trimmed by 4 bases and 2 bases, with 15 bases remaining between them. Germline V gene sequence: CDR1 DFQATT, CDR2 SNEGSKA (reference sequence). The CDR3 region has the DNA TGCAGTGCTATATCGATTCAGGGTGCCTACGAGCAGTACTTC. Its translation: CSAISIQGAYEQYF.

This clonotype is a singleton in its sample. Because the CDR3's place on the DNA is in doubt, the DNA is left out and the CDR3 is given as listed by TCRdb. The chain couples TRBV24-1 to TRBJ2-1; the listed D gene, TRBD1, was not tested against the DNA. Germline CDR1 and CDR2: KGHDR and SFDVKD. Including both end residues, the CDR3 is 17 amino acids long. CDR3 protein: CATSDFGAGFSYNEQFF.

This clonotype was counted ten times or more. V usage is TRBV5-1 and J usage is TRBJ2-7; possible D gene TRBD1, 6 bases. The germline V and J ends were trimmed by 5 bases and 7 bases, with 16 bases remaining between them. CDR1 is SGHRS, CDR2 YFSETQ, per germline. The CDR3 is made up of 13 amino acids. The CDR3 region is CASRVGDTGEQYF. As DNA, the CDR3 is TGCGCCAGCAGAGTAGGGGACACGGGAGAGCAGTACTTC.

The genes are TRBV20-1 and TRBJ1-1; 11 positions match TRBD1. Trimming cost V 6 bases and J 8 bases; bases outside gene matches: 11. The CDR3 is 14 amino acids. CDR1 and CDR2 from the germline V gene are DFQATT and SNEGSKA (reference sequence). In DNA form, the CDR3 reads TGCAGTGCCCCCCTCCCCGGGACAGGGGGGGAAGCTTTCTTT. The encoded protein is CSAPLPGTGGEAFF.

In DNA form, the CDR3 reads TGCAGTGCTAGAGATTGGGGTGGCAATGAGCAGTTCTTC. Its protein product is CSARDWGGNEQFF. This rearrangement joins TRBV20-1 to TRBJ2-1; D gene ambiguous. Germline CDR1 reads DFQATT; CDR2 reads SNEGSKA (reference sequence). The CDR3 length is 13 residues. Trimming shortened V by 0 bases and J by 6 bases, and 9 bases separated the two germline ends.

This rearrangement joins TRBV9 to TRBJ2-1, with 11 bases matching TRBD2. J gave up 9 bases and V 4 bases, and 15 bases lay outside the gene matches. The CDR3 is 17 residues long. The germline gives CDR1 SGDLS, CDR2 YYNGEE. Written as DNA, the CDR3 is TGTGCCAGCAGCCCCTCCCCCGGGACTAGCGGCCGACGTGAGCAGTTCTTC. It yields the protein CASSPSPGTSGRREQFF.

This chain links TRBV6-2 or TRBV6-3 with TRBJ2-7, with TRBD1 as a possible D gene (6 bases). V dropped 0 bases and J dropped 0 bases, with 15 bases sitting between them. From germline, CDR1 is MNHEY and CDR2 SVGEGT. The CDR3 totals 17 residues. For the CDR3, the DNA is TGTGCCAGCAGTTACTCGATAGTTTCGACAGGCTCCTACGAGCAGTACTTC. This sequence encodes CASSYSIVSTGSYEQYF.

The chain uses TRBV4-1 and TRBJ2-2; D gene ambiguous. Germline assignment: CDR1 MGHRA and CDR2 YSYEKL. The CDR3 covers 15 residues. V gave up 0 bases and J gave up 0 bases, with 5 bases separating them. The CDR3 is CASSQEGTNTGELFF. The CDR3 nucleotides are TGCGCCAGCAGCCAAGAGGGTACGAACACCGGGGAGCTGTTTTTT.

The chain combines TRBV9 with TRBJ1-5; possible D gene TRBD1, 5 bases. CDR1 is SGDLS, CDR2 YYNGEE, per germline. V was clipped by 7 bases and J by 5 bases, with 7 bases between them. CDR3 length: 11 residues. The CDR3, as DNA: TGTGCCAGCGGGGCCGATCAGCCCCAGCATTTT. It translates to CASGADQPQHF.

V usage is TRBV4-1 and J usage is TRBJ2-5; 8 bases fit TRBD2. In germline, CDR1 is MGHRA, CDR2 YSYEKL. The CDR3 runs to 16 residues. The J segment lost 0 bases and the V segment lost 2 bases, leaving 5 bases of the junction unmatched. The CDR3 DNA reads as TGCGCCAGCAGCCAATGGGATAGCGGGGACCAAGAGACCCAGTACTTC. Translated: CASSQWDSGDQETQYF.

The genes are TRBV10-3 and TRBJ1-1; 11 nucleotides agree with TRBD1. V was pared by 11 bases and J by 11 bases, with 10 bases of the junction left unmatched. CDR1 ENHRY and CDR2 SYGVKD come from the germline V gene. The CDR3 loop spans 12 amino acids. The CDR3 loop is CASHRDRGMAFF. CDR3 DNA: TGTGCCTCCCACCGGGACAGGGGGATGGCTTTCTTT.

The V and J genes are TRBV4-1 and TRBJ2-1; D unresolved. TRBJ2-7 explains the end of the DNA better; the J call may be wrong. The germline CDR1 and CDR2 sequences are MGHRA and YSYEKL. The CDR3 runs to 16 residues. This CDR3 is CASSQVAVSSYNEQYF. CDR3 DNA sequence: TGCGCCAGCAGCCAAGTGGCAGTAAGCTCCTACAATGAGCAGTACTTC.

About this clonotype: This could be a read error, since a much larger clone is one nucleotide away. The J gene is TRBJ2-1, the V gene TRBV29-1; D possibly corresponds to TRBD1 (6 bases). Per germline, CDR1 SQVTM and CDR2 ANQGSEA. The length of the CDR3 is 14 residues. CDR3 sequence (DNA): TGCAGCGTTTACAGGGACCTCTCCTACAGTGAGCAGTTCTTC. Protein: CSVYRDLSYSEQFF.

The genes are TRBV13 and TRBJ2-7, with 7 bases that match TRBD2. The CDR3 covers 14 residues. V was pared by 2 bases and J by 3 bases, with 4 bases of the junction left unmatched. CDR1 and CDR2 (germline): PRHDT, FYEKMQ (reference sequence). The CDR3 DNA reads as TGTGCCAGCAGCTTACGCCTAGCGGTCTACGAGCAGTACTTC. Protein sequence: CASSLRLAVYEQYF.

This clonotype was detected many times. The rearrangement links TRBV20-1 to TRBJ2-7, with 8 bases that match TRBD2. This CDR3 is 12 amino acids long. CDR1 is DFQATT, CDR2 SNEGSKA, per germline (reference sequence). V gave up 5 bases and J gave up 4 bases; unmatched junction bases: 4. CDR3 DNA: TGCAGTGCTCCCGGGAGGGGGTACGAGCAGTACTTC. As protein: CSAPGRGYEQYF.